The 20 T cell receptor beta chains below all came from one sample that was sequenced in a study of CD8 T cells in Susac syndrome. RNA, at about 0.5 to 1 ug, was reverse transcribed with random hexamers. In TCRdb, the immunoSEQ multiplex PCR reads were re-called with MiXCR into one record per CDR3 protein. The sample has about 150,000 distinct CDR3 sequences; just under 97% are singletons. The source material was CD8+ T cells from PBMCs. All receptors derive from a human donor with multiple sclerosis.

The rearrangement joins TRBV7-3 to TRBJ1-5; D remains unclear. CDR1 is SGHTA, CDR2 FQGTGA, per germline. The CDR3 length is 13 residues. The V and J ends lost 3 bases and 4 bases respectively, with 7 bases between them. The CDR3 spells CASSFEPNQPQHF. The CDR3 region has the DNA TGTGCCAGCAGCTTTGAACCGAATCAGCCCCAGCATTTT.

The chain combines TRBV7-9 with TRBJ2-3; D may be TRBD1 or TRBD2 (5 bases each). V was trimmed by 5 bases and J by 6 bases, leaving 12 bases between them. CDR1 is SEHNR and CDR2 is FQNEAQ in the germline V gene (reference sequence). The CDR3 is 13 amino acids. This CDR3 reads CASSPKRGDTQYF. The CDR3 bases are TGTGCCAGCAGCCCGAAGAGGGGCGATACGCAGTATTTT.

The genes are TRBV28 and TRBJ1-2; D is perhaps TRBD1 (5 bases). Per the germline V gene, CDR1 is MDHEN and CDR2 is SYDVKM. V was trimmed by 4 bases and J by 4 bases, leaving 13 bases between them. CDR3 length: 14 amino acids. CDR3 protein: CASSSQGLAYGYTF. In DNA form, the CDR3 reads TGTGCCAGCAGTTCCCAGGGTCTCGCCTATGGCTACACCTTC.

The chain recombines TRBV27 with TRBJ2-6; D is unresolved. Germline CDR1 is MNHEY and CDR2 is SMNVEV (reference sequence). V was trimmed by 5 bases and J by 4 bases, leaving 9 bases between them. The CDR3 has 14 residues. The CDR3: CASSTGPGANVLTF. The CDR3 DNA follows: TGTGCCAGCAGTACGGGTCCGGGGGCCAACGTCCTGACTTTC.

V gene TRBV2 combines with J gene TRBJ2-3, with 9 bases aligning to TRBD2. The ends lost 8 bases at V and 4 bases at J; junction bases unmatched: 4. This CDR3 comprises 13 residues. Germline V CDR1 and CDR2: SNHLY, FYNNEI. CDR3 in DNA: TGTGCCAGCGGGCGGGGGGGCCCAGATACGCAGTATTTT. This gives the protein CASGRGGPDTQYF.

CDR3 bases: TGTGCCACCAGGATAAGGGGGGCGCGCACTGAAGCTTTCTTT. As protein: CATRIRGARTEAFF. The rearrangement uses TRBV27 and TRBJ1-1, with D maybe TRBD1 (6 bases). Trimming left V 10 bases short and J 4 bases short, with 19 bases between. Per germline, CDR1 MNHEY and CDR2 SMNVEV (reference sequence). The CDR3 length is 14 residues.

The chain joins TRBV13 to TRBJ2-5, with TRBD1 matching over 7 bases. This CDR3 is 14 amino acids long. In germline, CDR1 is PRHDT, CDR2 FYEKMQ (reference sequence). The J segment lost 1 base and the V segment lost 2 bases, leaving 1 base of the junction unmatched. Written as DNA, the CDR3 is TGTGCCAGCAGCTTAAGGGGGCGCCAAGAGACCCAGTACTTC. Translated, it gives CASSLRGRQETQYF.

The genes are TRBV15 and TRBJ2-4; 7 bases fit TRBD1. The CDR3 totals 15 residues. The V segment lost 2 bases and the J segment 6 bases; nucleotides outside the gene matches: 7. CDR1 and CDR2 (germline): LNHNV, YYDKDF (reference sequence). This CDR3 reads CATSRLQGSGNIQYF. The CDR3 nucleotides read TGTGCCACCAGCAGACTACAGGGGTCGGGAAACATTCAGTACTTC. The whole variable domain, filled in from reference TRBV15 and TRBJ2-4, reads DAMVIQNPRYQVTQFGKPVTLSCSQTLNHNVMYWYQQKSSQAPKLLFHYYDKDFNNEADTPDNFQSRRPNTSFCFLDIRSPGLGDTAMYLCATSRLQGSGNIQYFGAGTRLSVL.

V is TRBV20-1 and J is TRBJ1-6; the D gene is possibly TRBD1 (5 bases). Trimming shortened V by 1 base and J by 2 bases, and 12 bases separated the two germline ends. The germline V gene has CDR1 DFQATT and CDR2 SNEGSKA (reference sequence). This CDR3 has 16 amino acids. The CDR3 is CSARAGGATYNSPLHF. CDR3 DNA: TGCAGTGCTAGAGCTGGGGGTGCGACCTATAATTCACCCCTCCACTTT.

The chain couples TRBV13 to TRBJ2-4; D perhaps matches TRBD1 (5 bases). This CDR3 has 16 residues. Looked up from germline, CDR1 is PRHDT and CDR2 is FYEKMQ (reference sequence). V was trimmed by 2 bases and J by 0 bases, leaving 11 bases between them. CDR3 DNA: TGTGCCAGCAGCTTAATCCAGGGCCTAGCCAAAAACATTCAGTACTTC. As protein: CASSLIQGLAKNIQYF.

This chain links TRBV6-5 with TRBJ2-7; the D gene could be TRBD1 or TRBD2 (5 bases each). CDR1 and CDR2 from the germline V gene are MNHEY and SVGAGI. CDR3 length: 15 residues. V lost 6 bases and J 1 base, leaving 16 bases between the germline ends. As DNA, the CDR3 is TGTGCCAGCAGCCCCGGGGCCCTCCCTTCCTACGAGCAGTACTTC. Its protein product is CASSPGALPSYEQYF.

The V gene is TRBV20-1, the J gene TRBJ1-1; D unclear. Germline CDR1 DFQATT, CDR2 SNEGSKA (reference sequence). V lost 5 bases to trimming and J lost 4 bases, with 14 bases between them. The CDR3 is 13 amino acids. In nucleotides, the CDR3 is TGCAGTGCTGGAAAAACCGACGCCACTGAAGCTTTCTTT. Amino acids: CSAGKTDATEAFF.

V and J are TRBV29-1 and TRBJ2-3; TRBD2 aligns across 8 bases. CDR1 is SQVTM and CDR2 is ANQGSEA in the germline V gene. This CDR3 region has 14 residues. V lost 5 bases to trimming and J lost 5 bases; unmatched junction nucleotides: 9. CDR3 amino acids: CSVPAGGGVDTQYF. For the CDR3, the DNA is TGCAGCGTTCCTGCGGGGGGAGGTGTAGATACGCAGTATTTT.

The chain has TRBV29-1 and TRBJ2-2; D is perhaps TRBD1 (6 bases). The V end was cut by 2 bases, the J end by 1 base, with 14 bases between. CDR3 length equals 16 residues. The germline V gene encodes CDR1 SQVTM and CDR2 ANQGSEA. CDR3 sequence: CSVEWKDSENTGELFF. CDR3 DNA: TGCAGCGTTGAATGGAAGGACAGCGAGAACACCGGGGAGCTGTTTTTT.

The chain uses TRBV4-1 and TRBJ1-1; D is undetermined. Per the germline V gene, CDR1 is MGHRA and CDR2 is YSYEKL. This CDR3 region has 15 residues. The V end lost 0 bases, the J end lost 1 base, and 9 bases lay between the germline ends. CDR3 amino acids: CASSQETRRNTEAFF. In DNA form, the CDR3 reads TGCGCCAGCAGCCAAGAGACAAGAAGGAACACTGAAGCTTTCTTT.

The chain recombines TRBV5-6 with TRBJ2-7; 8 bases match TRBD1. CDR1 is SGHDT, CDR2 YYEEEE, per germline. The CDR3 runs to 15 residues. The J segment lost 3 bases and the V segment lost 1 base, leaving 6 bases of the junction unmatched. The CDR3 is CASSLFPGQDYEQYV. As DNA, the CDR3 is TGTGCCAGCAGCTTGTTTCCGGGACAGGACTACGAGCAGTACGTC.

The chain joins TRBV15 to TRBJ2-7; TRBD1 aligns across 10 bases. This CDR3 is built from 16 residues. CDR1 is LNHNV, CDR2 YYDKDF, per germline (reference sequence). The junction had 14 bases not matched to a gene; V was cut back by 5 bases and J by 7 bases. The CDR3 nucleotides read TGTGCCACCAGCTCCCCAGAGAGGACAGGGGGACAGGAGCAGTACTTC. This encodes CATSSPERTGGQEQYF.

This chain joins TRBV5-1 and TRBJ1-1; D is unclear. The V gene's germline CDR1 is SGHRS and CDR2 YFSETQ. Trimming took off 3 bases at V and 4 bases at J, with 10 bases between the two ends. The CDR3 covers 13 residues. The CDR3 loop is CASSSTGITEAFF. The CDR3 DNA follows: TGCGCCAGCAGCTCGACCGGGATCACTGAAGCTTTCTTT.

J is TRBJ1-5 and V is TRBV15, with a possible D match to TRBD1 (5 bases). V gave up 5 bases and J gave up 4 bases, with 12 bases separating them. Germline CDR1 LNHNV, CDR2 YYDKDF (reference sequence). There are 14 residues in the CDR3. CDR3 region: CATSGDRANQPQHF. DNA of the CDR3: TGTGCCACCAGCGGTGACAGAGCGAATCAGCCCCAGCATTTT.

V is TRBV29-1 and J is TRBJ1-2; D is possibly TRBD1 (6 bases). V lost 3 bases and J 10 bases, leaving 18 bases between the germline ends. Germline V lookup: CDR1 SQVTM, CDR2 ANQGSEA. The CDR3 loop spans 13 amino acids. In DNA form, the CDR3 reads TGCAGCGTTGAGCCTACGGGGGCTCATGACTACACCTTC. Translated: CSVEPTGAHDYTF.